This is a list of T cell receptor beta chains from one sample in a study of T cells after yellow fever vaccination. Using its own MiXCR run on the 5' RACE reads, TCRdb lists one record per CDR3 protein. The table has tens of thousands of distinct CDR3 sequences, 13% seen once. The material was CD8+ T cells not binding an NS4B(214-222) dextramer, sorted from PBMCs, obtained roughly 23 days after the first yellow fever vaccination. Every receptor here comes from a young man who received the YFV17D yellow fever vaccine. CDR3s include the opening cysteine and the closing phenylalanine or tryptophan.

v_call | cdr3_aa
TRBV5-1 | CASSLWTGWTEAFF
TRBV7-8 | CASSSAGSRGNQPQHF
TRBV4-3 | CASSQDLRGALTDTQYF
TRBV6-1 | CASSETGGFNEQFF
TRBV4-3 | CASSLGGGSPLHF
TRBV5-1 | CASSLGGTGELFF
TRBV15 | CATRQDRYHTGELFF
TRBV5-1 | CASSLDGFRTEAFF
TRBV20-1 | CSARATGFYQPQHF
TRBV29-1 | CSVGRDRLGPTDTQYF
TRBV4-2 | CASSQEYRVSGTQYF
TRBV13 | CASSGLAGDGGELFF
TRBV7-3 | CASSPKAGEQFF
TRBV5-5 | CASSLGGGALETQYF
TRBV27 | CASSPFASLARELFF
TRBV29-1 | CSEYDLQGQGDTQYF